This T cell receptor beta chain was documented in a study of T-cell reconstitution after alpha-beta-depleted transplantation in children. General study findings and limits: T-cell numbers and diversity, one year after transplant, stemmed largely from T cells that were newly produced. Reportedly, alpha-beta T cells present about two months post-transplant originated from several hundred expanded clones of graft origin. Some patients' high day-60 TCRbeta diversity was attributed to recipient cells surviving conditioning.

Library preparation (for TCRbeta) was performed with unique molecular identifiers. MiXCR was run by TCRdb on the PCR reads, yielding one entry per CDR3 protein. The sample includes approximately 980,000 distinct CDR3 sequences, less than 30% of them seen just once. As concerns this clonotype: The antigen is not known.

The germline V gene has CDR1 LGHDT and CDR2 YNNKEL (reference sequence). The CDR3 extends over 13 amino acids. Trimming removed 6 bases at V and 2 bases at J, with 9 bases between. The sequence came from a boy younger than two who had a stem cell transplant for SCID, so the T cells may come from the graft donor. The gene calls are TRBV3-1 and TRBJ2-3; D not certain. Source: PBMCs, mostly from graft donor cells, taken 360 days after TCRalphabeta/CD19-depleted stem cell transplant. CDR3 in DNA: TGTGCCAGCAGGAAGTACTACACAGATACGCAGTATTTT. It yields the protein CASRKYYTDTQYF.